The rows below give T cell receptor beta chains drawn from one sample of a study of T cells after yellow fever vaccination. A single record per CDR3 protein comes from TCRdb applying MiXCR to the 5' RACE reads. The sample includes 450,000 to 600,000 distinct CDR3 sequences, about 15% of them seen just once. Here the sequenced sample was PBMCs, taken 4 to 6 days after the first yellow fever vaccination. These receptors were collected from a man younger than 30 who received the YFV17D yellow fever vaccine. Each CDR3 is given with its conserved first and last residue.

V,CDR3
TRBV11-2,CASSFTSGDLETQYF
TRBV9,CASSAPQGVGTEAFF
TRBV7-8,CASSPGTGGVQGYTF
TRBV5-4,CASSLYRGRDTGELFF
TRBV18,CASSPSPVGLAGARVEQFF
TRBV20-1,CSANRGAENEQFF
TRBV7-2,CASSERWVTEAFF
TRBV5-6,CASSLGLQSNQPQHF
TRBV24-1,CATRRTGRDTEAFF
TRBV6-1,CASSRGWRSYEQYF
TRBV7-3,CASSPRRQIEVVGVDEKLFF
TRBV7-2,CASSPEGGTQYF
TRBV24-1,CATSDQTHGYGYTF
TRBV7-2,CASSSGATQAFF
TRBV11-2,CASSAETYEQYF
TRBV5-6,CASSVSGTRNQETQYF